The present T cell receptor (beta chain) was sequenced within a study of T cells in Graves' hyperthyroidism and ophthalmopathy. This clonotype was counted ten times or more. Its antigen is as yet unknown. Researchers took RNA transcripts and amplified the TCR beta CDR3 regions from them. The HTBI primer set was used in a first-round RT-PCR of the TCR CDR3. TCRdb re-called the multiplex PCR reads through MiXCR, storing one row per CDR3 protein. Of about 100,000 distinct CDR3 sequences listed, about 15% are singletons. General study findings and limits: Most thyroid-expanded clonotypes above 0.001 were also found in blood.

Absence of ophthalmopathy progression within 18 months defined stable Graves' hyperthyroidism. Germline CDR1 KGHSH, CDR2 LQKENI. The CDR3 spans 14 residues. V trimming: 1 base; J trimming: 5 bases; junction bases outside the gene matches: 3. The V gene is TRBV18, the J gene TRBJ1-2, with 8 bases lining up with TRBD1. Sequencing was carried out using blood. This TCR derives from a woman between 50 and 59 years old with Graves' hyperthyroidism. The CDR3 region has the DNA TGTGCCAGCTCACCACAGGGACAGGATTATGGCTACACCTTC. Protein: CASSPQGQDYGYTF.